This passage covers 12 T cell receptor beta chains from one sample sequenced in a study of shared clonotypes between healthy human individuals. Clones were read by immunoSEQ multiplex PCR, and TCRdb kept only the in-frame ones, dropping some. This table holds 2 million to 2.5 million clones, 85% to 95% found once. The sample consisted of naive CD4+ T cells from PBMCs. Subset denoted: CD45RA+ positively selected. The receptors derive from a man between 18 and 35 years old in good health. Some clones in this sample may be carry-over from other donors' samples.

A remark on this clone: The sample carries other DNA sequences with the same CDR3. The chain couples TRBV2 to TRBJ1-2; tentatively, D is TRBD1 (6 bases). Germline V gene data show CDR1 as SNHLY and CDR2 as FYNNEI. The germline V and J ends were trimmed by 3 bases and 5 bases, with 10 bases remaining between them. This CDR3 comprises 13 residues. The CDR3 coding sequence is TGTGCCAGCAGTGACAGGGGCTTGTATGGCTACACCTTC. The encoded protein is CASSDRGLYGYTF.

The chain links TRBV6-6 to TRBJ1-5; D is undetermined. Trimming pared 5 bases from V and 6 bases from J, leaving 14 bases between. From germline, CDR1 is MNHNY and CDR2 SVGAGI (reference sequence). The CDR3 covers 14 residues. CDR3 nucleotide sequence: TGTGCCAGCAGTATCACAAATGAGGGTCAGCCCCAGCATTTT. Its protein is CASSITNEGQPQHF.

The V call is TRBV10-3, the J call TRBJ2-7; D is perhaps TRBD2 (5 bases). The CDR3 loop spans 13 amino acids. Per germline, CDR1 ENHRY and CDR2 SYGVKD. V lost 3 bases and J 7 bases, leaving 13 bases between the germline ends. The CDR3 loop is CAISDLAGGEQYF. The CDR3 DNA reads TGTGCCATCAGTGATTTGGCAGGAGGTGAGCAGTACTTC.

The rearrangement links TRBV11-2 to TRBJ1-2; D perhaps matches TRBD1 (5 bases). Germline-derived CDR1 and CDR2 are SGHAT and FQNNGV. The CDR3 runs 13 residues. Trimming removed 4 bases at V and 8 bases at J, with 14 bases between. CDR3: CASSYRQNWGYTF. For the CDR3, the DNA is TGTGCCAGCAGCTATCGACAGAACTGGGGCTACACCTTC.

The rearrangement joins TRBV6-5 to TRBJ1-2; D not certain. V was clipped by 0 bases and J by 4 bases, with 12 bases between them. CDR3 length: 15 amino acids. CDR1 and CDR2 (germline): MNHEY, SVGAGI. The CDR3 coding sequence is TGTGCCAGCAGTTACTCGAAAGGGCAGGCCTATGGCTACACCTTC. Protein sequence: CASSYSKGQAYGYTF.

The chain recombines TRBV4-1 with TRBJ1-5; the D gene is possibly TRBD1 (6 bases). Germline V CDR1 and CDR2: MGHRA, YSYEKL. This CDR3 is 14 amino acids long. Trimming pared 2 bases from V and 7 bases from J, leaving 12 bases between. The CDR3 sequence is CASSQTGWKQPQHF. As DNA, the CDR3 is TGCGCCAGCAGCCAAACAGGGTGGAAGCAGCCCCAGCATTTT.

The gene calls are TRBV7-2 and TRBJ2-5; 7 bases are shared with TRBD1. V shed 5 bases, J shed 5 bases, and the junction held 8 bases outside the gene matches. Germline CDR1 and CDR2: SGHTA and FQGNSA. This CDR3 contains 14 residues. The CDR3 region is CASSSAKGGETQYF. The CDR3 DNA is TGTGCCAGCAGCAGCGCGAAAGGGGGCGAGACCCAGTACTTC.

J is TRBJ2-7 and V is TRBV9, with D tentatively TRBD1 or TRBD2 (5 bases each). Germline-derived CDR1 and CDR2 are SGDLS and YYNGEE. CDR3 length: 15 residues. V was shortened by 4 bases and J by 4 bases, with 18 bases between the two germline ends. The CDR3 is CASSIRDDSRYEQYF. As DNA, the CDR3 is TGTGCCAGCAGCATCCGGGACGATTCCAGGTACGAGCAGTACTTC.

The chain employs TRBV19 and TRBJ1-2, with TRBD1 matching over 7 bases. The V gene's germline CDR1 is LNHDA and CDR2 SQIVND (reference sequence). The CDR3 extends over 16 amino acids. V gave up 5 bases and J gave up 1 base; unmatched junction bases: 10. CDR3 region: CASSEGQKILNYGYTF. The CDR3 DNA reads as TGTGCCAGTAGTGAGGGACAGAAGATCCTTAACTATGGCTACACCTTC.

The chain employs TRBV6-1 and TRBJ2-2; 8 nucleotides align to TRBD2. V was pared by 2 bases and J by 4 bases, with 9 bases of the junction left unmatched. The length of the CDR3 is 17 residues. CDR1 MNHNS and CDR2 SASEGT come from the germline V gene. CDR3 sequence reads: CASSEKLAGTRTGELFF. The CDR3 DNA reads TGTGCCAGCAGTGAAAAGCTAGCGGGCACCCGCACCGGGGAGCTGTTTTTT.

The V and J genes are TRBV29-1 and TRBJ2-7, with 9 bases that match TRBD1. The germline V gene encodes CDR1 SQVTM and CDR2 ANQGSEA. V lost 7 bases and J lost 4; bases outside the gene matches: 8. The CDR3 runs 13 residues. The CDR3 nucleotides read TGCAGCGCCGGTGTCGGACAGGGGTACGAGCAGTACTTC. The encoded protein is CSAGVGQGYEQYF.

This chain joins TRBV5-4 and TRBJ2-5; 7 nucleotides line up with TRBD2. Germline CDR1 SGHNT, CDR2 YYREEE (reference sequence). The CDR3 has 12 amino acids. V lost 7 bases, J lost 5 bases, and 5 bases stayed unmatched. Here the CDR3 DNA reads TGTGCCAGCGGAACAGCGGGGGAGACCCAGTACTTC. Its protein product is CASGTAGETQYF.